This record covers a single T cell receptor beta chain. It has no known antigen specificity. Base qualities are not recorded, but no much larger clone differs from it by a single base. The CDR3 regions of human TCRbeta chains were subjected to immunosequencing. In the paper's pipeline: Repertoire TCRs were checked for matches against a reference library of SARS-CoV-2-specific TCRs that had been generated using the MIRA antigen-specificity platform. Breadth was defined as the fraction of unique TCRs that were SARS-CoV-2-associated. Depth was defined as the fraction of total T cells that were SARS-CoV-2-associated. Each spike-specific TCR was assigned to its reactive spike region and to a CD4 or CD8 class using the MIRA data. Log10-transformed breadth and depth values were compared by one-way ANOVA with Sidak's multiple comparisons tests. Imported from immuneACCESS, the table was reduced by TCRdb to in-frame sequences with V and J called. These copies leave out some clones; in studies compared against another copy, an unresolved V gene accounts for under half, and the cause of the remainder is not known. D and trimming were read from the DNA, whereas the V and J calls and clone size are those reported in that table. A total of around 160,000 clones appear in this sample, around nine tenths of them only once. Clones ranked in the top ten supply around 5.9% of the sample.

This sample's time point label indicates: baseline before first vaccination. Samples from vaccinated people were obtained from the UK trials COV001 and COV002, which included a single-blind randomized controlled phase 2/3 trial of AZD1222 (ChAdOx1 nCoV-19) in healthy adults. For TCRbeta chain sequencing, PBMC samples were collected from trial participants at day 0 and at day 28 after the second dose. As encoded in the germline V gene (reference sequence), CDR1 is LNHDA while CDR2 is SQIVND. V is pruned by 4 bases and J by 6 bases, leaving 12 bases of the junction without a gene match. Inclusive of the bounding cysteine and phenylalanine, the CDR3 is 16 residues long. Just CDR3 DNA is preserved here, 48 bases in frame from base 1. This sample was taken from a study of T cell responses to AZD1222 COVID-19 vaccine (dated by TCRdb to the early 2020s). Regarding the research as a whole: AZD1222 recipients whose second dose came at about 4 weeks and those whose second dose came at about 12 weeks were combined into one group, since spike-specific TCR depth and breadth did not differ between the two schedules. TCR sequencing was performed for about 240 trial participants, of whom approximately 200 were given two doses of AZD1222 and approximately 26 were given two doses of MenACWY control vaccine. Trial participants were enrolled by age into subgroups of 18-55, 56-69 and 70-plus years, and 148, 28 and 57 TCR-sequenced participants, respectively, were included in these subgroups. Overall results and qualifications from the work: Participants were mostly white British, with more females than males. The authors suggested clonal diversity may have been underestimated. Because no day 14 peak-response samples were available, repertoires were characterized only after the peak T cell response. The 56-69-year group was small, and its depth increase did not reach significance, likely because of low power. CD4 TCRs associated with the vaccine covered the entire spike protein, and the dominant responses were in regions 160-218 and 743-854. A significant rise in spike-specific TCR breadth and depth was observed after two AZD1222 doses relative to day 0 and relative to MenACWY recipients. Conclusions about previously exposed vaccinees were limited because only six AZD1222 recipients were SARS-CoV-2 seropositive at baseline. Epitopes outside the regions mutated in the B.1.351 and B.1.1.7 variants were reportedly recognized by nearly half of the unique spike-specific TCRs.

The source material was peripheral blood, sampled on day 0 of AZD1222 vaccination. The clonotype originates from an adult in good health. In this chain, TRBV19 is recombined with TRBJ2-3; 8 bases in between match TRBD1. The nucleotides are TGTGCCAGTAGTAACTCCCGCCGGGACAGGTTGGATACGCAGTATTTT. Translation gives CASSNSRRDRLDTQYF.